Following are 29 T cell receptor beta chains from one sample sequenced in a study of cytomegalovirus exposure and HLA in healthy donors. The PCR used 60 Vbeta and 13 Jbeta primers. TCRdb keeps only in-frame clones here, not all; method: immunoSEQ multiplex PCR. In the table there are about 140,000 clones, more than 75% of which are singletons. Input material: PBMCs. All receptors come from a man aged 18-30 years in good health and CMV-seropositive.

This chain joins TRBV5-4 and TRBJ2-7; D not certain. CDR3 length: 13 residues. Germline lookup yields CDR1 SGHNT and CDR2 YYREEE (reference sequence). Between the trimmed V and J ends, which lost 0 bases and 3 bases, there was a span of 7 bases. The CDR3 region has the DNA TGTGCCAGCAGCTTGGACGGCGGCTACGAGCAGTACTTC. This translates into CASSLDGGYEQYF. The full variable domain, its missing parts supplied by reference TRBV5-4 and TRBJ2-7, is ETGVTQSPTHLIKTRGQQVTLRCSSQSGHNTVSWYQQALGQGPQFIFQYYREEENGRGNFPPRFSGLQFPNYSSELNVNALELDDSALYLCASSLDGGYEQYFGPGTRLTVT.

The gene calls are TRBV7-2 and TRBJ2-7, with D maybe TRBD2 (6 bases). The CDR3 is 16 residues long. Germline loops: CDR1 SGHTA, CDR2 FQGNSA. The V end was cut by 5 bases, the J end by 1 base, with 18 bases between. The CDR3 DNA reads TGTGCCAGCAGCCACCGGGGGACTTTCCCTTCCTACGAGCAGTACTTC. As protein: CASSHRGTFPSYEQYF.

Comments on this clone: The same CDR3 arises from other DNA sequences in this sample as well. The chain recombines TRBV5-1 with TRBJ2-7; 11 bases agree with TRBD2. The junction had 2 bases not matched to a gene; V was cut back by 2 bases and J by 1 base. The CDR3 length is 15 residues. Germline lookup yields CDR1 SGHRS and CDR2 YFSETQ. CDR3 DNA: TGCGCCAGCAGCTTAACTAGCGGGAGTTCCTACGAGCAGTACTTC. It yields the protein CASSLTSGSSYEQYF.

V is TRBV5-6 and J is TRBJ1-1; D unclear. Germline loops: CDR1 SGHDT, CDR2 YYEEEE. The V end lost 1 base, the J end lost 2 bases, and 12 bases lay between the germline ends. The CDR3 is 15 residues long. This CDR3 is CASSLSQRINTEAFF. For the CDR3, the DNA is TGTGCCAGCAGCTTGTCACAGCGGATCAACACTGAAGCTTTCTTT.

The chain joins TRBV28 to TRBJ1-4, with 7 nucleotides matching TRBD1. V was pared by 5 bases and J by 8 bases, with 11 bases of the junction left unmatched. Per the germline V gene, CDR1 is MDHEN and CDR2 is SYDVKM. The CDR3 has 15 amino acids. CDR3 amino acids: CASSIPTGTGEKLFF. The DNA of the CDR3 is TGTGCCAGCAGTATACCGACAGGGACTGGCGAAAAACTGTTTTTT.

The CDR3 protein is CASSATGSYEQYF. The CDR3 bases are TGTGCCAGCAGTGCTACAGGGTCCTACGAGCAGTACTTC. The V and J genes are TRBV6-1 and TRBJ2-7, with TRBD1 as a possible D gene (6 bases). Trimming removed 4 bases from V and 1 base from J, with 8 bases in between. CDR3 length: 13 amino acids. CDR1 and CDR2 (germline): MNHNS, SASEGT.

The rearrangement links TRBV4-2 to TRBJ2-7; 7 nucleotides align to TRBD2. V was pared by 4 bases and J by 0 bases, with 6 bases of the junction left unmatched. CDR1 is LGHNA and CDR2 is YNFKEQ in the germline V gene. The CDR3 has 15 amino acids. CDR3 in amino acids: CASSPGEGSSYEQYF. CDR3 in DNA: TGTGCCAGCAGCCCGGGGGAGGGAAGCTCCTACGAGCAGTACTTC.

The chain carries TRBV2 and TRBJ2-1, with D perhaps TRBD1 (6 bases). There are 15 residues in the CDR3. V lost 2 bases and J 4 bases, leaving 12 bases between the germline ends. The germline V gene encodes CDR1 SNHLY and CDR2 FYNNEI. In nucleotides, the CDR3 is TGTGCCAGCAGTGAAACAGGGTTTTCTTACAATGAGCAGTTCTTC. Encoded protein: CASSETGFSYNEQFF.

In DNA, the CDR3 is TGTGCCAGCAGCTCGCAGGGGCGGCCGGAGACCCAGTACTTC. It specifies CASSSQGRPETQYF. This chain joins TRBV7-9 and TRBJ2-5; D may be TRBD1 (6 bases). Trimming took off 4 bases at V and 5 bases at J, with 14 bases between the two ends. CDR1 and CDR2 (germline): SEHNR, FQNEAQ (reference sequence). This CDR3 is built from 14 residues.

Regarding this clone: At the DNA level, this CDR3 is encoded by other sequences in the same sample as well. This chain uses TRBV6-1 with TRBJ1-1, with D unresolved. The CDR3 covers 11 residues. Looked up from germline, CDR1 is MNHNS and CDR2 is SASEGT. Between the trimmed V and J ends, which lost 6 bases and 0 bases, there was a span of 2 bases. The CDR3 DNA reads as TGTGCCAGCAGCGTGAACACTGAAGCTTTCTTT. This sequence encodes CASSVNTEAFF.

This chain connects TRBV7-9 to TRBJ2-5; TRBD1 matches 10 bases. CDR1 and CDR2 (germline): SEHNR, FQNEAQ (reference sequence). This CDR3 contains 14 residues. The V segment lost 0 bases and the J segment 5 bases; nucleotides outside the gene matches: 0. The CDR3 bases are TGTGCCAGCAGCTTAGCGGGACAGGGGGAGACCCAGTACTTC. Its translation: CASSLAGQGETQYF. Full variable domain (outside the CDR3, taken from reference TRBV7-9 and TRBJ2-5): DTGVSQNPRHKITKRGQNVTFRCDPISEHNRLYWYRQTLGQGPEFLTYFQNEAQLEKSRLLSDRFSAERPKGSFSTLEIQRTEQGDSAMYLCASSLAGQGETQYFGPGTRLLVL.

The rearrangement links TRBV12-1 to TRBJ2-6; the DNA was not compared with TRBD1, the D call given in the table. TRBV12-1 is flagged as a pseudogene. The CDR3 spans 19 residues. This CDR3 is CASSFRDIPHRPGANVLTF. CDR3 coding DNA: TGTGCCAGCAGCTTCCGGGACATTCCCCACCGGCCGGGGGCCAACGTCCTGACTTTC.

V and J are TRBV6-5 and TRBJ2-1; 7 bases match TRBD1. Germline trimming cut 5 bases from V and 4 bases from J; bases unmatched to any gene: 8. The germline CDR1 and CDR2 sequences are MNHEY and SVGAGI. The CDR3 has 15 amino acids. The CDR3 sequence: CASSPPGQTYNEQFF. The DNA of the CDR3 is TGTGCCAGCAGTCCCCCGGGACAGACGTACAATGAGCAGTTCTTC.

V and J are TRBV9 and TRBJ2-3, with 8 bases matching TRBD2. The ends lost 4 bases at V and 1 base at J; junction bases unmatched: 2. This CDR3 contains 14 residues. Germline CDR1 and CDR2: SGDLS and YYNGEE. The CDR3 sequence is CASSPRGGTDTQYF. As DNA, the CDR3 is TGTGCCAGCAGCCCGCGGGGGGGCACAGATACGCAGTATTTT.

The gene calls are TRBV4-1 and TRBJ2-1, with D tentatively TRBD2 (7 bases). Germline V gene lookup returns CDR1 MGHRA and CDR2 YSYEKL. Trimming took 3 bases from V and 6 from J, leaving 15 bases between them. The CDR3 is 15 amino acids. The CDR3 coding sequence is TGCGCCAGCAGCCAGGGGGGCGGGAGAAGCAATGAGCAGTTCTTC. Translation: CASSQGGGRSNEQFF.

This clone turned up a few times. This rearrangement joins TRBV6-1 to TRBJ2-5; D is perhaps TRBD2 (5 bases). The J call is doubtful: the DNA matches TRBJ2-7 better. The CDR3 spans 14 residues. Germline CDR1 and CDR2: MNHNS and SASEGT. The CDR3 sequence: CASSEWVALYEQYF. The DNA of the CDR3 is TGTGCCAGCAGTGAATGGGTAGCGCTCTACGAGCAGTACTTC.

This clone was counted once. The chain employs TRBV11-1 and TRBJ2-7; no definite D call. CDR1 SGHAT and CDR2 FQDESV come from the germline V gene (reference sequence). This CDR3 spans 13 amino acids. V was trimmed by 1 base and J by 1 base, leaving 5 bases between them. CDR3 amino acids: CASSLGRSYEQYF. The CDR3 DNA follows: TGTGCCAGCAGCTTAGGGCGGTCCTACGAGCAGTACTTC.

The V gene is TRBV6-5, the J gene TRBJ1-1; maybe TRBD1 (6 bases). This CDR3 comprises 14 residues. Per germline, CDR1 MNHEY and CDR2 SVGAGI. V lost 0 bases to trimming and J lost 8 bases, with 13 bases between them. CDR3 protein: CASSYSPETGEAFF. The DNA of the CDR3 is TGTGCCAGCAGTTACTCCCCCGAAACAGGGGAAGCTTTCTTT.

The chain links TRBV28 to TRBJ1-5; D possibly corresponds to TRBD1 (5 bases). Germline V gives CDR1 MDHEN, CDR2 SYDVKM. V was shortened by 4 bases and J by 2 bases, with 15 bases between the two germline ends. The CDR3 runs to 16 residues. The CDR3 loop reads CASSSFDRGGNQPQHF. CDR3 in DNA: TGTGCCAGCAGTTCCTTCGACAGAGGCGGCAATCAGCCCCAGCATTTT.

V and J are TRBV4-2 and TRBJ1-5; tentative D call: TRBD1 (6 bases). Trimming cost V 0 bases and J 5 bases, with 14 bases left between them. CDR1 is LGHNA, CDR2 YNFKEQ, per germline. The CDR3 has 16 amino acids. As DNA, the CDR3 is TGTGCCAGCAGCCAAGATCTTAACAGGGATGATCAGCCCCAGCATTTT. It encodes CASSQDLNRDDQPQHF.

This sequence joins TRBV19 and TRBJ2-1; 7 bases are a match to TRBD2. The CDR3 extends over 21 amino acids. Germline V gives CDR1 LNHDA, CDR2 SQIVND (reference sequence). J was trimmed by 0 bases and V by 5 bases; bases with no gene match: 22. In DNA, the CDR3 is TGTGCCAGTAGTCCCGATATTGGCCGGCGGGAGCCCCTGAGCTCCTACAATGAGCAGTTCTTC. This sequence encodes CASSPDIGRREPLSSYNEQFF.

The chain links TRBV30 to TRBJ2-7; D unclear. Trimming pared 2 bases from V and 7 bases from J, leaving 9 bases between. The CDR3 sequence is 11 residues long. CDR1 and CDR2 from the germline V gene are GTSNPN and SVGIG (reference sequence). This CDR3 reads CAWSYEWEQYF. The CDR3 nucleotides read TGTGCCTGGAGTTACGAGTGGGAGCAGTACTTC.

This clone was seen only a few times. The chain couples TRBV28 to TRBJ1-5; D ambiguous. V lost 3 bases and J 0 bases, leaving 6 bases between the germline ends. Germline lookup yields CDR1 MDHEN and CDR2 SYDVKM. The CDR3 is made up of 14 amino acids. The CDR3 DNA reads TGTGCCAGCAGTTTCGGGGTTAGCAATCAGCCCCAGCATTTT. This translates into CASSFGVSNQPQHF.

The J gene is TRBJ2-7, the V gene TRBV7-3; weak D call: TRBD2 (5 bases). This CDR3 contains 13 residues. V was trimmed by 5 bases and J by 4 bases, leaving 12 bases between them. From germline, CDR1 is SGHTA and CDR2 FQGTGA. DNA for the CDR3: TGTGCCAGCAGCCTAGGGAGAGGGTACGAGCAGTACTTC. It encodes CASSLGRGYEQYF. Filled out from reference TRBV7-3 and TRBJ2-7, the complete variable domain reads GAGVSQTPSNKVTEKGKYVELRCDPISGHTALYWYRQSLGQGPEFLIYFQGTGAADDSGLPNDRFFAVRPEGSVSTLKIQRTERGDSAVYLCASSLGRGYEQYFGPGTRLTVT.

The chain joins TRBV7-8 to TRBJ1-1, with TRBD1 matching 8 bases. Germline values: CDR1 SGHVS, CDR2 FQNEAQ. This CDR3 has 15 residues. J gave up 1 base and V 4 bases, and 5 bases lay outside the gene matches. CDR3 DNA sequence: TGTGCCAGCAGCTCCCCGACAGGGGAGAACACTGAAGCTTTCTTT. This encodes CASSSPTGENTEAFF.

The rearrangement links TRBV4-2 to TRBJ2-4, with 7 bases matching TRBD2. CDR1 and CDR2 from the germline V gene are LGHNA and YNFKEQ. V dropped 0 bases and J dropped 0; count of bases not matched to a gene: 11. This CDR3 has 19 amino acids. CDR3 sequence: CASSQERASGPLAKNIQYF. Written as DNA, the CDR3 is TGTGCCAGCAGCCAAGAGAGGGCTAGCGGCCCCCTAGCCAAAAACATTCAGTACTTC.

The chain joins TRBV30 to TRBJ2-1, with 8 bases aligning to TRBD2. CDR1 is GTSNPN and CDR2 is SVGIG in the germline V gene (reference sequence). J was trimmed by 6 bases and V by 2 bases; bases with no gene match: 6. The CDR3 runs to 14 residues. CDR3 region: CAWSFIAGRNEQFF. CDR3 DNA: TGTGCCTGGAGTTTCATAGCGGGACGCAATGAGCAGTTCTTC.

V gene TRBV30 combines with J gene TRBJ2-7, with D possibly being TRBD1 (6 bases). Trimming stripped 0 bases from V and 3 bases from J, with 12 bases between. This CDR3 has 14 residues. The V gene's germline CDR1 is GTSNPN and CDR2 SVGIG (reference sequence). The CDR3: CAWSVPGAGYEQYF. CDR3 coding DNA: TGTGCCTGGAGTGTACCAGGGGCTGGCTACGAGCAGTACTTC.

The chain joins TRBV19 to TRBJ1-5; TRBD1 is a possible D gene (6 bases). Trimming cost V 4 bases and J 4 bases, with 17 bases left between them. Germline V lookup: CDR1 LNHDA, CDR2 SQIVND (reference sequence). CDR3 length: 16 residues. CDR3 in DNA: TGTGCCAGTAGTACAATACAGGGAATAGAAAATCAGCCCCAGCATTTT. Translated, it gives CASSTIQGIENQPQHF.